This T cell receptor (beta chain) was identified during a study of T cell responses to AZD1222 COVID-19 vaccine. With 6 bases removed from V and 7 bases from J, the gap between germline ends came to 18 bases. CDR1 is MNHEY and CDR2 is SVGEGT in the germline V gene. CDR3 length: 14 residues. Study observations and caveats: Just a handful of AZD1222 recipients tested seropositive at baseline. A reported finding is that nearly half of spike-specific TCRs target unmutated variant regions. Spike was spanned by vaccine-associated CD4 TCRs, with dominance at 160-218 and 743-854.

As regards this clone: The antigen is not known.

Using immunoSEQ multiplex PCR, the repertoire was profiled, and TCRdb retains in-frame clones only, with some absent. The sample lists about 60,000 clones; approximately 80% were seen once. The chain joins TRBV6-2 or TRBV6-3 to TRBJ1-1; D unresolved. The source of this sequence is an adult who received the AZD1222 COVID-19 vaccine. The sample was peripheral blood, taken 28 days after the second AZD1222 dose. The CDR3 nucleotides are TGTGCCAGCAGCCACGACTGGGAGACTCATGAAGCTTTCTTT. It yields the protein CASSHDWETHEAFF.